One TCR beta chain is described in this entry. CDR1 and CDR2 from the germline V gene are SNHLY and FYNNEI. J was trimmed by 3 bases and V by 7 bases; bases with no gene match: 6. CDR3 length: 14 amino acids. This record comes from a study of blood T cell repertoires in COVID-19. Study at large: COVID-19 samples from acute and convalescent phases originated in the United States, Italy and Spain. T cells, B-cell-depleted T cells, or PBMCs supplied cDNA or gDNA.

As processed by the authors: Using reference gene primer amplification, nucleated cell counts were estimated. Assay: immunoSEQ multiplex PCR; the TCRdb copy retains only in-frame clones and omits some. The D gene and trimming were derived from the DNA, and the V and J assignments and clone size from that table. The sample lists tens of thousands of clones, 78% occurring once. This chain joins TRBV2 and TRBJ1-2, with 9 bases fitting TRBD1. The source of this sequence is a human donor in a cohort sampled during active COVID-19. Material: peripheral blood. This chain's CDR3 is CASTEDRGDYGYTF. CDR3 DNA sequence: TGTGCCAGCACTGAGGACAGGGGAGACTATGGCTACACCTTC.